The rows below give T cell receptor beta chains drawn from one sample of a study of T cell responses to AZD1222 COVID-19 vaccine. Using immunoSEQ multiplex PCR, the repertoire was profiled, and TCRdb retains in-frame clones only, with some absent. The sample has fewer than 150,000 clones, approximately 88% seen once. Sample: peripheral blood, taken on day 0 of AZD1222 vaccination. Receptor source: an adult in good health. Each CDR3 is given with its conserved first and last residue. Fields, in order: clone size, J gene, D gene, V gene, CDR3 DNA, CDR3 protein. D genes are given only for firm matches. The size field is filled for only some rows; it gives once, few, many or a size class.

abundance: once
j_gene: TRBJ2-7
d_gene: .
v_gene: TRBV10-1
CDR3nt: TGCGCCAGCAGTGACCGAAAGCCAGGGGCGCGCGACGAGCAGTACTTC
CDR3aa: CASSDRKPGARDEQYF

abundance: .
j_gene: TRBJ2-2
d_gene: TRBD1
v_gene: TRBV7-3
CDR3nt: TGTGCCAGCAGCTCTGGGACAGGCCGTAGCACCGGGGAGCTGTTTTTT
CDR3aa: CASSSGTGRSTGELFF

abundance: .
j_gene: TRBJ1-4
d_gene: .
v_gene: TRBV5-1
CDR3nt: TGCGCCAGCAGTCCGAGGACTGCAACTAATGAAAAACTGTTTTTT
CDR3aa: CASSPRTATNEKLFF

abundance: .
j_gene: TRBJ2-7
d_gene: .
v_gene: TRBV5-5
CDR3nt: TGTGCCAGCAGTACGGGAGTAGGCTACGAGCAGTACTTC
CDR3aa: CASSTGVGYEQYF

abundance: .
j_gene: TRBJ2-1
d_gene: TRBD1
v_gene: TRBV6-5
CDR3nt: TGTGCCAGCAGGGCCAACGACAGGGTCTACAATGAGCAGTTCTTC
CDR3aa: CASRANDRVYNEQFF

abundance: .
j_gene: TRBJ1-5
d_gene: .
v_gene: TRBV10-3
CDR3nt: TGTGCCATCAGTGAATCAGTAAATCAGCCCCAGCATTTT
CDR3aa: CAISESVNQPQHF

abundance: .
j_gene: TRBJ2-7
d_gene: TRBD1
v_gene: TRBV28
CDR3nt: TGTGCCAGCAGTTGGGACAGGGGCTCCTACGAGCAGTACTTC
CDR3aa: CASSWDRGSYEQYF

abundance: .
j_gene: TRBJ1-2
d_gene: .
v_gene: TRBV6-5
CDR3nt: TGTGCCAGCAGTACGACGGTCGGCTACACCTTC
CDR3aa: CASSTTVGYTF

abundance: .
j_gene: TRBJ2-1
d_gene: .
v_gene: TRBV19
CDR3nt: TGTGCCAGTAGTGCGGGCGGGACAACTCACAATGAGCAGTTCTTC
CDR3aa: CASSAGGTTHNEQFF

abundance: .
j_gene: TRBJ2-5
d_gene: TRBD1
v_gene: TRBV7-2
CDR3nt: TGTGCCAGCAGCTTAGCTGGGACAGGACAAGAGACCCAGTACTTC
CDR3aa: CASSLAGTGQETQYF

abundance: .
j_gene: TRBJ2-5
d_gene: TRBD2
v_gene: TRBV6-2/TRBV6-3
CDR3nt: TGTGCCAGCAGTTTAGCGGGTGGCCAAGAGACCCAGTACTTC
CDR3aa: CASSLAGGQETQYF

abundance: .
j_gene: TRBJ1-6
d_gene: .
v_gene: TRBV7-8
CDR3nt: TGTGCCAGCAGCTCCCTCCCCGGACGGAATAATTCACCCCTCCACTTT
CDR3aa: CASSSLPGRNNSPLHF

abundance: .
j_gene: TRBJ2-1
d_gene: .
v_gene: TRBV7-2
CDR3nt: TGTGCCAGCAACAATCCTGCGAGCTATGAGCAGTTCTTC
CDR3aa: CASNNPASYEQFF

abundance: .
j_gene: TRBJ1-2
d_gene: TRBD1
v_gene: TRBV7-2
CDR3nt: TGTGCCAGCAGCTTAGAAGGGGGCTTTGACTATGGCTACACCTTC
CDR3aa: CASSLEGGFDYGYTF

abundance: .
j_gene: TRBJ2-3
d_gene: .
v_gene: TRBV7-9
CDR3nt: TGTGCCAGCAGCTGGAGACAGACGGGGGCAGATACGCAGTATTTT
CDR3aa: CASSWRQTGADTQYF

abundance: .
j_gene: TRBJ1-4
d_gene: .
v_gene: TRBV6-2/TRBV6-3
CDR3nt: TGTGCCAGCAGTTACATAAATCGGAACGAAAAACTGTTTTTT
CDR3aa: CASSYINRNEKLFF

abundance: .
j_gene: TRBJ1-5
d_gene: .
v_gene: TRBV12-2
CDR3nt: TGTGCAAGTCGCTTCCCCCAGGCAGGGGGTGATCAGCCCCAGCATTTT
CDR3aa: CASRFPQAGGDQPQHF

abundance: .
j_gene: TRBJ2-1
d_gene: .
v_gene: TRBV7-2
CDR3nt: TGTGCCAGCAGCCCCCACAGGACCGACAATGAGCAGTTCTTC
CDR3aa: CASSPHRTDNEQFF

abundance: .
j_gene: TRBJ1-1
d_gene: TRBD1
v_gene: TRBV18
CDR3nt: TGTGCCAGCTCACAGGACAGGGGTATGAACACTGAAGCTTTCTTT
CDR3aa: CASSQDRGMNTEAFF

abundance: .
j_gene: TRBJ2-1
d_gene: .
v_gene: TRBV2
CDR3nt: TGTGCCAGCAGACTGACAGGTAGCTCCTACAATGAGCAGTTCTTC
CDR3aa: CASRLTGSSYNEQFF

abundance: .
j_gene: TRBJ1-1
d_gene: .
v_gene: TRBV5-1
CDR3nt: TGCGCCAGCAGCTTGGAGAGAATCGGGGGTTGGACTGAAGCTTTCTTT
CDR3aa: CASSLERIGGWTEAFF

abundance: .
j_gene: TRBJ1-5
d_gene: .
v_gene: TRBV5-1
CDR3nt: TGCGCCAGCAGCTTATCGGACAGCAATAATCAGCCCCAGCATTTT
CDR3aa: CASSLSDSNNQPQHF

abundance: .
j_gene: TRBJ1-5
d_gene: TRBD1
v_gene: TRBV5-3
CDR3nt: TGTGCCAGAAGCCGTCCGACAGGGGAAAATCAGCCCCAGCATTTT
CDR3aa: CARSRPTGENQPQHF

abundance: .
j_gene: TRBJ1-2
d_gene: TRBD1
v_gene: TRBV29-1
CDR3nt: TGCAGCGCGGAAAAACAGGGGGAGGGCTACACCTTC
CDR3aa: CSAEKQGEGYTF

abundance: .
j_gene: TRBJ2-1
d_gene: TRBD2
v_gene: TRBV19
CDR3nt: TGTGCCAGTAGTATCCTAGCGGGGGACTACAATGAGCAGTTCTTC
CDR3aa: CASSILAGDYNEQFF

abundance: .
j_gene: TRBJ1-1
d_gene: .
v_gene: TRBV5-5
CDR3nt: TGTGCCAGCAGCTTAATAGTGAACACTGAAGCTTTCTTT
CDR3aa: CASSLIVNTEAFF

abundance: few
j_gene: TRBJ1-1
d_gene: .
v_gene: TRBV27
CDR3nt: TGTGCCAGCAGTTCCGGGACCCCCGGGAACACTGAAGCTTTCTTT
CDR3aa: CASSSGTPGNTEAFF

abundance: .
j_gene: TRBJ2-3
d_gene: .
v_gene: TRBV13
CDR3nt: TGTGCCAGCAGCTTAGTAAGGGGCCCGGTTGGAGATACGCAGTATTTT
CDR3aa: CASSLVRGPVGDTQYF

abundance: .
j_gene: TRBJ2-4
d_gene: TRBD1
v_gene: TRBV24-1
CDR3nt: TGTGCCACCAGTGAGACAGGGGGCTACATTCAGTACTTC
CDR3aa: CATSETGGYIQYF

abundance: .
j_gene: TRBJ2-1
d_gene: .
v_gene: TRBV24-1
CDR3nt: TGTGCCACCAGTGGAGCGGGCGATGAGCAGTTCTTC
CDR3aa: CATSGAGDEQFF

abundance: .
j_gene: TRBJ1-6
d_gene: TRBD1
v_gene: TRBV20-1
CDR3nt: TGCAGTGCTAGTCCGGGACAGGGGAGTTCACCCCTCCACTTT
CDR3aa: CSASPGQGSSPLHF

abundance: .
j_gene: TRBJ1-1
d_gene: .
v_gene: TRBV3-1/TRBV3-2
CDR3nt: TGTGCCAGCAGCCAAGAACGAGTCGGACAGAACACTGAAGCTTTCTTT
CDR3aa: CASSQERVGQNTEAFF

abundance: .
j_gene: TRBJ2-5
d_gene: TRBD2
v_gene: TRBV19
CDR3nt: TGTGCCAGTAGTATGTTACGGGGGGGAGAGACCCAGTACTTC
CDR3aa: CASSMLRGGETQYF

abundance: .
j_gene: TRBJ2-7
d_gene: .
v_gene: TRBV7-9
CDR3nt: TGTGCCAGCAGCTCGGACACTTCCTACGAGCAGTACTTC
CDR3aa: CASSSDTSYEQYF

abundance: few
j_gene: TRBJ1-1
d_gene: .
v_gene: TRBV7-2
CDR3nt: TGTGCCAGCAGCTTATCAGGGTTGAACACTGAAGCTTTCTTT
CDR3aa: CASSLSGLNTEAFF

abundance: .
j_gene: TRBJ2-3
d_gene: .
v_gene: TRBV7-8
CDR3nt: TGTGCCAGCAGCTTAGCGGGGGGCCTGGGCACAGATACGCAGTATTTT
CDR3aa: CASSLAGGLGTDTQYF

abundance: .
j_gene: TRBJ1-2
d_gene: .
v_gene: TRBV5-4
CDR3nt: TGTGCCAGCAGCTCAATCCGGGACCGCCATGGCTACACCTTC
CDR3aa: CASSSIRDRHGYTF

abundance: .
j_gene: TRBJ1-5
d_gene: .
v_gene: TRBV28
CDR3nt: TGTGCCATTAGCCTGGAAGTCCCCAATCAGCCCCAGCATTTT
CDR3aa: CAISLEVPNQPQHF

abundance: .
j_gene: TRBJ1-2
d_gene: .
v_gene: TRBV28
CDR3nt: TGTGCCAGCACCTCAGGGACCGTTGGCTACACCTTC
CDR3aa: CASTSGTVGYTF

abundance: .
j_gene: TRBJ1-4
d_gene: .
v_gene: TRBV6-5
CDR3nt: TGTGCCAGCAGTCACTACAGGGTGGGTCGGGCTGAAAAACTGTTTTTT
CDR3aa: CASSHYRVGRAEKLFF

abundance: many
j_gene: TRBJ2-5
d_gene: .
v_gene: TRBV2
CDR3nt: TGTGCCAGCAGTGAACAGGGATTGGACCAAGAGACCCAGTACTTC
CDR3aa: CASSEQGLDQETQYF

abundance: .
j_gene: TRBJ1-2
d_gene: .
v_gene: TRBV5-4
CDR3nt: TGTGCCAGCAGCTTGGACAAATTCTATGGCTACACCTTC
CDR3aa: CASSLDKFYGYTF

abundance: .
j_gene: TRBJ1-4
d_gene: .
v_gene: TRBV7-2
CDR3nt: TGTGCCAGCAGCTTTCGAGGGGCTGCGGAAAAACTGTTTTTT
CDR3aa: CASSFRGAAEKLFF

abundance: .
j_gene: TRBJ1-1
d_gene: .
v_gene: TRBV14
CDR3nt: TGTGCCAGCAGCCGACTAGACAGTCTGAACACTGAAGCTTTCTTT
CDR3aa: CASSRLDSLNTEAFF

abundance: .
j_gene: TRBJ2-7
d_gene: .
v_gene: TRBV28
CDR3nt: TGTGCCAGCAGCCCTTCCGGGGCTGTGGCCTACGAGCAGTACTTC
CDR3aa: CASSPSGAVAYEQYF

abundance: once
j_gene: TRBJ1-4
d_gene: TRBD1
v_gene: TRBV9
CDR3nt: TGTGCCAGCAGCGTAGGCCAGGGGGCCCACGCTAATGAAAAACTGTTTTTT
CDR3aa: CASSVGQGAHANEKLFF

abundance: .
j_gene: TRBJ2-1
d_gene: TRBD2
v_gene: TRBV15
CDR3nt: TGTGCCACCAGCAGAGATTTAATGATTAGCGGGGGGACCCTAGACGGACATGAGCAGTTCTTC
CDR3aa: CATSRDLMISGGTLDGHEQFF

abundance: .
j_gene: TRBJ1-1
d_gene: .
v_gene: TRBV20-1
CDR3nt: TGCAGTGCTCTGGACAGCGAGCAAGCTTTCTTT
CDR3aa: CSALDSEQAFF

abundance: once
j_gene: TRBJ2-5
d_gene: .
v_gene: TRBV7-3
CDR3nt: TGTGCCAGCAGCCGTGGGGCGGGCGCGGAGACCCAGTACTTC
CDR3aa: CASSRGAGAETQYF

abundance: once
j_gene: TRBJ1-6
d_gene: .
v_gene: TRBV28
CDR3nt: TGTGCCAGTGAAACGAGCTCCTATAATTCACCCCTCCACTTT
CDR3aa: CASETSSYNSPLHF

abundance: .
j_gene: TRBJ1-4
d_gene: .
v_gene: TRBV6-1
CDR3nt: TGTGCCAGCAGTGAAAACCAGGGGTATGAAAAACTGTTTTTT
CDR3aa: CASSENQGYEKLFF